This T cell receptor (beta chain) was retrieved from a study of blood T cell repertoires in COVID-19. About the research overall: Spain, Italy and the United States supplied samples that represented acute and convalescent COVID-19.

Measured with immunoSEQ multiplex PCR; TCRdb has only the in-frame clones, and not every one. The table includes about 270,000 clones, approximately 86% detected once. This clone is a singleton in its sample. V dropped 7 bases and J dropped 8 bases, with 12 bases sitting between them. CDR3 length equals 12 residues. From germline, CDR1 is LNHDA and CDR2 SQIVND (reference sequence). The receptor was derived from a woman younger than 35 who had recovered from COVID-19. The source material was PBMCs or T cells enriched from blood (not recorded which). This chain connects TRBV19 to TRBJ2-1, with a possible D match to TRBD2 (6 bases). The CDR3 bases are TGTGCCAGTACCAATCCGGGGGATGAGCAGTTCTTC. Translated, it gives CASTNPGDEQFF.